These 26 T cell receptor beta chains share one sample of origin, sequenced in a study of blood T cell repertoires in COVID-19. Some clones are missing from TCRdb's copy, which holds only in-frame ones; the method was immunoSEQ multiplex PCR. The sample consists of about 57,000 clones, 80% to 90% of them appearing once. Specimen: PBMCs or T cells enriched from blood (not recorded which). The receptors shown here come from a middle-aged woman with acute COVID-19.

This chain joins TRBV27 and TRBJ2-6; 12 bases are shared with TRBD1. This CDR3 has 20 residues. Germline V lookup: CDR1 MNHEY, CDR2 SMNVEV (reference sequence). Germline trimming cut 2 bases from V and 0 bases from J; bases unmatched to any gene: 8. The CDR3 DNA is TGTGCCAGCAGTTTAACGGGACAGGGGGCAGGGAGCTCTGGGGCCAACGTCCTGACTTTC. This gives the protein CASSLTGQGAGSSGANVLTF.

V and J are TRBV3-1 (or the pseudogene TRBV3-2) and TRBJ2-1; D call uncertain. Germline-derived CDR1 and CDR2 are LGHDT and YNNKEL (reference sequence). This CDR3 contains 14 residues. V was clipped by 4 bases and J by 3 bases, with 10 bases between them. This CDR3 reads CASSPLRYYNEQFF. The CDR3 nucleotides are TGTGCCAGCAGCCCCCTGAGGTACTACAATGAGCAGTTCTTC.

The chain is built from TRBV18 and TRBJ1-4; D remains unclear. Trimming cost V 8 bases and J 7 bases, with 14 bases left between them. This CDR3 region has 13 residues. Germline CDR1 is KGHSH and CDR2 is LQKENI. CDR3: CASQAAQSEKLFF. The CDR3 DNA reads TGTGCCAGCCAAGCGGCACAGAGTGAAAAACTGTTTTTT.

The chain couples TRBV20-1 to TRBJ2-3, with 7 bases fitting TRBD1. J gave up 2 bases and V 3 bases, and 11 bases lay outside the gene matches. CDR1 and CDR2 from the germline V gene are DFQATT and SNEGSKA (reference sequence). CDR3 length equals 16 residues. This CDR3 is CSASDPGQTFTDTQYF. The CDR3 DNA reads TGCAGTGCTAGTGACCCGGGACAGACATTCACAGATACGCAGTATTTT.

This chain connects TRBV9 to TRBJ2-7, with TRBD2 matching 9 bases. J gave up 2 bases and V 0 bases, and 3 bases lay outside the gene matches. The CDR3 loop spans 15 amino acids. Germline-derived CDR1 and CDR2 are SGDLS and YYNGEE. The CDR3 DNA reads TGTGCCAGCAGCGTAGGGGCGGGAGGGCCCTACGAGCAGTACTTC. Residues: CASSVGAGGPYEQYF.

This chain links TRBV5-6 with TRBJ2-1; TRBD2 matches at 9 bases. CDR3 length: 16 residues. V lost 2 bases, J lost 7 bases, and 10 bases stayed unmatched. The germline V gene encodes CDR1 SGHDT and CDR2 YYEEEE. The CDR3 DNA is TGTGCCAGCAGCTTCCCAACAGCGGGGGGCTTAAATGAGCAGTTCTTC. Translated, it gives CASSFPTAGGLNEQFF.

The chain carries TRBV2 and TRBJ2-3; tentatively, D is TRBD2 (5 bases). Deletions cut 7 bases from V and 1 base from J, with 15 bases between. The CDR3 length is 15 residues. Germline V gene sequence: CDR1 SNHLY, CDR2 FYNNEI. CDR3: CASTELVSRTDTQYF. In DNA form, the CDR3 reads TGTGCCAGCACCGAACTAGTTTCCCGCACAGATACGCAGTATTTT. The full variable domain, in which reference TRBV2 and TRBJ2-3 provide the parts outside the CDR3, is EPEVTQTPSHQVTQMGQEVILRCVPISNHLYFYWYRQILGQKVEFLVSFYNNEISEKSEIFDDQFSVERPDGSNFTLKIRSTKLEDSAMYFCASTELVSRTDTQYFGPGTRLTVL.

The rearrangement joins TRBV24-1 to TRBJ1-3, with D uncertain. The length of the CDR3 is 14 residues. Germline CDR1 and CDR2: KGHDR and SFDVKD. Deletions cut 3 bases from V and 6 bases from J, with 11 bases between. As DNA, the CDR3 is TGTGCCACCAGTGATCCCCTACAGCAAAACACCATATATTTT. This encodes CATSDPLQQNTIYF.

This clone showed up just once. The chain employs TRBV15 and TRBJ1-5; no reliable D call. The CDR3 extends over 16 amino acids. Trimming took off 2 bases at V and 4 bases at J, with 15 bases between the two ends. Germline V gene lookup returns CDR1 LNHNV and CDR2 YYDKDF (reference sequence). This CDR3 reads CATSRPGGRTNQPQHF. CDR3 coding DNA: TGTGCCACCAGCAGACCCGGAGGAAGAACGAATCAGCCCCAGCATTTT.

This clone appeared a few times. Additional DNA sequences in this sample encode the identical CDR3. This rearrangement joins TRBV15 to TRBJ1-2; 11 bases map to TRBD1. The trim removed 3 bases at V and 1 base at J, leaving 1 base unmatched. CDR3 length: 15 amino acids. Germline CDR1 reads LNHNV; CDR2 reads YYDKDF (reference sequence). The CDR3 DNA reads TGTGCCACCAGCAGCGGGACAGGGGGTAACTATGGCTACACCTTC. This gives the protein CATSSGTGGNYGYTF.

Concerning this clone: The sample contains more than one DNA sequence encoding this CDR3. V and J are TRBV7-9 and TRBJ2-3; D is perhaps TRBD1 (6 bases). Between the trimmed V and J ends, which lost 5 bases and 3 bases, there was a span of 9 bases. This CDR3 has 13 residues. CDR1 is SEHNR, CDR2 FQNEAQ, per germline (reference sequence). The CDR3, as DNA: TGTGCCAGCAGCCTCGACAGGACAGATACGCAGTATTTT. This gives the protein CASSLDRTDTQYF.

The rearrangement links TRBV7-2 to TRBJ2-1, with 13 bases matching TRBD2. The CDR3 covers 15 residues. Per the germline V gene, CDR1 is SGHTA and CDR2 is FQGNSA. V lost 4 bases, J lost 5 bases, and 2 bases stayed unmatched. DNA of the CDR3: TGTGCCAGCAGCTCGGGACTAGCGGGGCACAATGAGCAGTTCTTC. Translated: CASSSGLAGHNEQFF.

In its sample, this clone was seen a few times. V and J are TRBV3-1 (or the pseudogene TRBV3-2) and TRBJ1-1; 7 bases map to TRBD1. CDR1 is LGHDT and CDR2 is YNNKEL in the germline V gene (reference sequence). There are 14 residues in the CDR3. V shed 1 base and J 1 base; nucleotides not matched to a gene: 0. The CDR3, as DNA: TGTGCCAGCAGCCAAGGACAGGGGAACACTGAAGCTTTCTTT. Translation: CASSQGQGNTEAFF.

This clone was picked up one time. This CDR3 is CASSLNGLADEQFF. CDR3 DNA sequence: TGTGCCAGCAGCTTGAACGGACTAGCGGATGAGCAGTTCTTC. The V and J genes are TRBV5-4 and TRBJ2-1; TRBD2 aligns across 10 bases. CDR3 length: 14 amino acids. With V trimmed by 1 base and J by 8 bases, 3 bases remained unmatched. The germline V gene encodes CDR1 SGHNT and CDR2 YYREEE (reference sequence). Supplemented by reference TRBV5-4 and TRBJ2-1, the full variable domain reads ETGVTQSPTHLIKTRGQQVTLRCSSQSGHNTVSWYQQALGQGPQFIFQYYREEENGRGNFPPRFSGLQFPNYSSELNVNALELDDSALYLCASSLNGLADEQFFGPGTRLTVL.

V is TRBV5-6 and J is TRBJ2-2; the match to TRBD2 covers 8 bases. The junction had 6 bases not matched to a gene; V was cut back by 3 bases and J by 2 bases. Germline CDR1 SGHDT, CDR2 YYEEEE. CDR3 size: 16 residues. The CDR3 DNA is TGTGCCAGCAGCTATACCGGGACTAGAAACACCGGGGAGCTGTTTTTT. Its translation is CASSYTGTRNTGELFF.

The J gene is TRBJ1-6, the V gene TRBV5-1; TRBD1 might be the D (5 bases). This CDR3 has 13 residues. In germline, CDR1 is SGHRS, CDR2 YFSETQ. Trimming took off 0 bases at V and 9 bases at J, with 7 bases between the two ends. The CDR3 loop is CASSLDDSSPLHF. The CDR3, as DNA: TGCGCCAGCAGCTTGGATGACAGTTCACCCCTCCACTTT.

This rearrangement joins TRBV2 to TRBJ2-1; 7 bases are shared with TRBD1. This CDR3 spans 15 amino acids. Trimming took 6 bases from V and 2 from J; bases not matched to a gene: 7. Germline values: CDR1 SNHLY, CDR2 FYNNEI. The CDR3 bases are TGTGCCAGCAGACTAAGGGGGACAGCCTACAATGAGCAGTTCTTC. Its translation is CASRLRGTAYNEQFF.

For the CDR3, the DNA is TGCGCCAGCAGTCTATACTCACAGGAGAATGCAACTAATGAAAAACTGTTTTTT. Translated, it gives CASSLYSQENATNEKLFF. V usage is TRBV23-1 and J usage is TRBJ1-4; D might be TRBD1 (5 bases). TRBV23-1 belongs to the ORF category, with a function that is uncertain. CDR3 length: 18 residues. V dropped 4 bases and J dropped 0 bases, with 18 bases sitting between them.

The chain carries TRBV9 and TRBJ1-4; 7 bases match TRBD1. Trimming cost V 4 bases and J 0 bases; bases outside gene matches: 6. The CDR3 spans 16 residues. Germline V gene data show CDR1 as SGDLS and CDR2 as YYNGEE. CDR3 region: CASSLQGVTTNEKLFF. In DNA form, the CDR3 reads TGTGCCAGCAGCCTTCAGGGGGTAACAACTAATGAAAAACTGTTTTTT.

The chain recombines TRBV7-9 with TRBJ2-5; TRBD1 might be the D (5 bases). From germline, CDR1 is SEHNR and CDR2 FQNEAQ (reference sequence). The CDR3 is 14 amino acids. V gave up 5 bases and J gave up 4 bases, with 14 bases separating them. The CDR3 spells CASSPQGRGETQYF. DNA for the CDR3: TGTGCCAGCAGCCCCCAGGGCCGCGGAGAGACCCAGTACTTC.

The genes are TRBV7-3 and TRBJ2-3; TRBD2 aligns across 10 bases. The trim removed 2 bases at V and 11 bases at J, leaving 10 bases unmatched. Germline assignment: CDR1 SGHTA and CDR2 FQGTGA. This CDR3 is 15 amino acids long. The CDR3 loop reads CASSLGLAEPLGQYF. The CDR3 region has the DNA TGTGCCAGCAGCTTAGGACTAGCGGAGCCCCTAGGGCAGTATTTT.

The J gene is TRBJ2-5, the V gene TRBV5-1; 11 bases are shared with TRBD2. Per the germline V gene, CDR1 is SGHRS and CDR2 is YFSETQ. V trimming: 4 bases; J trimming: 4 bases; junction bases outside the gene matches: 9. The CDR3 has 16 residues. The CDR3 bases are TGCGCCAGCAGCAAGACTAGCGGGAAGGGAGGAGAGACCCAGTACTTC. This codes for CASSKTSGKGGETQYF.

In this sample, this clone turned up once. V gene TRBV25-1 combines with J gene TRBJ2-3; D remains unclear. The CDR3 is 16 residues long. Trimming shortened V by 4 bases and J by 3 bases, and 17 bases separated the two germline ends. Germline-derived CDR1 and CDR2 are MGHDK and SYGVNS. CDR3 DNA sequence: TGTGCCAGCAGTGGACGTTTCGAGCTCGGGACAGATACGCAGTATTTT. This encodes CASSGRFELGTDTQYF.

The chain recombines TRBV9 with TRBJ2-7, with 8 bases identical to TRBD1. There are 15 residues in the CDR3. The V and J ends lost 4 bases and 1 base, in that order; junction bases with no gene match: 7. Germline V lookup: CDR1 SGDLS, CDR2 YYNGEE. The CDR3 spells CASSYGTGDSYEQYF. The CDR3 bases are TGTGCCAGCAGCTATGGGACAGGCGATTCCTACGAGCAGTACTTC.

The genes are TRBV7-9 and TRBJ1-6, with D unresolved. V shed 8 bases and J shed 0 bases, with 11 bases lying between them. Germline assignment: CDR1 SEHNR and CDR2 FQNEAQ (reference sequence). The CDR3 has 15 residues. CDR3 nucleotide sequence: TGTGCCAGCGTTAGAGAGAGCTCCTATAATTCACCCCTCCACTTT. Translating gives CASVRESSYNSPLHF.

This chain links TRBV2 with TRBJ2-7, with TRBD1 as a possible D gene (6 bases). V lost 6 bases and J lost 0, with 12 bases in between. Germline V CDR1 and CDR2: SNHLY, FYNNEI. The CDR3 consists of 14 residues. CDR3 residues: CASRETGPSYEQYV. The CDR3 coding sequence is TGTGCCAGCAGGGAAACAGGGCCCTCCTACGAGCAGTACGTC.